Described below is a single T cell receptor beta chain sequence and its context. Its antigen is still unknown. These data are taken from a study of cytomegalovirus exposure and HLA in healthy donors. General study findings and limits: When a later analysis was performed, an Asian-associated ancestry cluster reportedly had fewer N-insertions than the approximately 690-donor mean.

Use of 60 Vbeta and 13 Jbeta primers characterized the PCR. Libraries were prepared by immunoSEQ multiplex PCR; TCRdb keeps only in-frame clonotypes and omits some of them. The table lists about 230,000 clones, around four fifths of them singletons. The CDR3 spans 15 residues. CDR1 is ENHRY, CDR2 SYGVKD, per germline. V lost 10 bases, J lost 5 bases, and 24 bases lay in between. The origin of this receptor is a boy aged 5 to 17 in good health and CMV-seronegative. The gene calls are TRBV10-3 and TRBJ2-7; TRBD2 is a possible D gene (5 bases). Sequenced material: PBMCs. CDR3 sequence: CASARPMPSGNEQYF. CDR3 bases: TGTGCCAGCGCCCGACCTATGCCTTCGGGGAACGAGCAGTACTTC.